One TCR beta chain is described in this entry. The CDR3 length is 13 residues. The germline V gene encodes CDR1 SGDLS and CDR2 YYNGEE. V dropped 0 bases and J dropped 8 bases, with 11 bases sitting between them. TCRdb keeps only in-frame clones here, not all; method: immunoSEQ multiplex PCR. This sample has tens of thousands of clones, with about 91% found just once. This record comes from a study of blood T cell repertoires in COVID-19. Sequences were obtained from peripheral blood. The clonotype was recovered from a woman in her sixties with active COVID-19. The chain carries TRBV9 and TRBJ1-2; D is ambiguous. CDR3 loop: CASSVGQAGGYTF. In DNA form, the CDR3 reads TGTGCCAGCAGCGTAGGCCAGGCGGGAGGCTACACCTTC.